The T cell receptor beta chain under discussion was sequenced for a study of beta chain features in type 1 diabetes. Across the whole study: Age, gender and cell yields were similar between patients and healthy donors. Overall study findings and caveats: Whatever favoring of shorter templates PCR might show would apply equally to patients and controls. TCRB CDR3s were moderately but significantly shorter in Type 1 diabetes patients in all four CD4+ subsets. Within the patient group, naive, central memory and Treg TCRB repertoires appeared more similar to each other than within healthy donors. At VDJ recombination sites, type 1 diabetes patients had fewer insertions and more deleted nucleotides.

Remarks on this clone: What it binds is not known.

Reverse transcribing all isolated RNA meant expressed TCRB transcripts were sequenced. Measured with immunoSEQ multiplex PCR; TCRdb has only the in-frame clones, and not every one. The data show a few hundred thousand clones, about 13% seen once. With 8 bases removed from V and 1 base from J, the gap between germline ends came to 17 bases. Germline V gene data show CDR1 as GTSNPN and CDR2 as SVGIG (reference sequence). CDR3 length: 14 residues. This clonotype originated in a woman under 30 with type 1 diabetes. The sample consisted of naive CD4+ T cells from blood. The chain couples TRBV30 to TRBJ1-1, with a possible D match to TRBD1 (6 bases). CDR3 coding DNA: TGTGCCATAACCCCGGGACACCCGAACACTGAAGCTTTCTTT. The encoded protein is CAITPGHPNTEAFF.